This T cell receptor (beta chain) emerged from a study of cytomegalovirus exposure and HLA in healthy donors. Notes on the study in general: Cytomegalovirus-associated status was assigned to 164 TCR beta chains. Productive rates of about 90% or about 30% were seen for most TCR beta V segments in an earlier analysis.

This CDR3 region has 18 residues. CDR1 is SGHVS and CDR2 is FNYEAQ in the germline V gene. Losses at the gene ends were 3 bases for V and 0 bases for J; bases not matched to a gene: 14. Regarding this clone: What it binds is not known.

PCR employed 60 Vbeta and 13 Jbeta primers. The table came from immunoSEQ multiplex PCR; TCRdb's copy has only in-frame clones and leaves some out. The table includes about 160,000 clones, nearly 80% detected once. This chain links TRBV7-6 with TRBJ2-7; 7 positions match TRBD1. The origin of this receptor is a woman aged 50 to 60 in good health and CMV-seropositive. The sequencing input was PBMCs. DNA for the CDR3: TGTGCCAGCAGCTTTCTCCAACCGGTCGGGACAGCCTCCTACGAGCAGTACTTC. The encoded protein is CASSFLQPVGTASYEQYF.